The 32 T cell receptor beta chains below all came from one sample that was sequenced in a study of cytomegalovirus exposure and HLA in healthy donors. The PCR made use of 60 Vbeta and 13 Jbeta primers. Only in-frame clones appear in the TCRdb table, and some are missing; sequencing was by immunoSEQ multiplex PCR. This sample's table reports under 150,000 clones. The source material was PBMCs. The origin of the receptors is a woman aged 55-69 years in good health and CMV-seronegative.

The chain is built from TRBV6-5 and TRBJ1-3; D might be TRBD1 (5 bases). Trimming stripped 2 bases from V and 3 bases from J, with 11 bases between. Germline lookup yields CDR1 MNHEY and CDR2 SVGAGI. The CDR3 runs 15 residues. The CDR3 spells CASSYAGTIGNTIYF. The CDR3 DNA is TGTGCCAGCAGTTACGCCGGGACTATTGGAAACACCATATATTTT.

The chain recombines TRBV5-1 with TRBJ2-5, with a weak D call TRBD1 (5 bases). V lost 0 bases to trimming and J lost 5 bases, with 11 bases between them. The CDR3 extends over 14 amino acids. In germline, CDR1 is SGHRS, CDR2 YFSETQ. The CDR3 nucleotides read TGCGCCAGCAGCTTGGGAAGCAGGGATGAGACCCAGTACTTC. It encodes CASSLGSRDETQYF.

This sequence joins TRBV11-1 and TRBJ2-7; the D gene is possibly TRBD1 (6 bases). Trimming took 5 bases from V and 2 from J, leaving 13 bases between them. The CDR3 is 14 residues long. The V gene's germline CDR1 is SGHAT and CDR2 FQDESV (reference sequence). The CDR3 nucleotides read TGTGCCAGCAGCAAACGGGACAAGGCCTACGAGCAGTACTTC. Translation: CASSKRDKAYEQYF.

The V call is TRBV28, the J call TRBJ1-3; possibly TRBD1 for D (5 bases). Per germline, CDR1 MDHEN and CDR2 SYDVKM. The CDR3 contains 14 residues. The V end was cut by 2 bases, the J end by 1 base, with 6 bases between. CDR3 nucleotide sequence: TGTGCCAGCAGTTTAGGGGGGTCTGGAAACACCATATATTTT. Amino acid sequence: CASSLGGSGNTIYF.

This chain joins TRBV28 and TRBJ2-1; 8 bases line up with TRBD1. Germline trimming cut 2 bases from V and 10 bases from J; bases unmatched to any gene: 10. The germline V gene encodes CDR1 MDHEN and CDR2 SYDVKM. CDR3 length: 15 residues. The CDR3 sequence: CASSLGRTGPREQFF. CDR3 DNA: TGTGCCAGCAGTTTAGGAAGGACAGGGCCGCGAGAGCAGTTCTTC.

CDR3 bases: TGCGCCAGCAGCTTGGTAGGAGTAAGCACCGGGGAGCTGTTTTTT. Its translation: CASSLVGVSTGELFF. The rearrangement uses TRBV5-1 and TRBJ2-2, with D hard to call. V was pared by 0 bases and J by 4 bases, with 10 bases between. Germline lookup yields CDR1 SGHRS and CDR2 YFSETQ. CDR3 length: 15 amino acids. The full variable domain, completed using reference TRBV5-1 and TRBJ2-2, is KAGVTQTPRYLIKTRGQQVTLSCSPISGHRSVSWYQQTPGQGLQFLFEYFSETQRNKGNFPGRFSGRQFSNSRSEMNVSTLELGDSALYLCASSLVGVSTGELFFGEGSRLTVL.

This sequence joins TRBV2 and TRBJ2-5; D is unresolved. This CDR3 is 13 amino acids long. V lost 8 bases to trimming and J lost 1 base, with 11 bases between them. Germline values: CDR1 SNHLY, CDR2 FYNNEI. As DNA, the CDR3 is TGTGCCAGCCAAATCGCGCCCCAAGAGACCCAGTACTTC. Amino acids: CASQIAPQETQYF.

The CDR3 region is CASSGTTGDSSYEQYF. Written as DNA, the CDR3 is TGTGCCAGCAGCGGAACTACAGGGGACTCCTCCTACGAGCAGTACTTC. The rearrangement uses TRBV13 and TRBJ2-5, with D possibly matching TRBD1 (7 bases). The J call may be incorrect, as the DNA end agrees better with TRBJ2-7. Germline V lookup: CDR1 PRHDT, CDR2 FYEKMQ (reference sequence). The CDR3 is made up of 16 amino acids.

J is TRBJ2-5 and V is TRBV27; 11 positions match TRBD1. The J segment lost 4 bases and the V segment lost 6 bases, leaving 13 bases of the junction unmatched. CDR3 size: 17 residues. CDR1 is MNHEY and CDR2 is SMNVEV in the germline V gene (reference sequence). CDR3 protein: CASRPGTGGIWGETQYF. The CDR3 nucleotides are TGTGCCAGCAGGCCCGGGACAGGGGGTATTTGGGGAGAGACCCAGTACTTC.

This chain links TRBV28 with TRBJ2-7, with D tentatively TRBD2 (6 bases). CDR1 and CDR2 from the germline V gene are MDHEN and SYDVKM. V was clipped by 0 bases and J by 3 bases, with 6 bases between them. This CDR3 region has 13 residues. The CDR3 reads CASSLWGGYEQYF. CDR3 nucleotides: TGTGCCAGCAGTTTATGGGGAGGCTACGAGCAGTACTTC.

The rearrangement uses TRBV29-1 and TRBJ1-1; 7 bases are a match to TRBD1. This CDR3 has 15 residues. J was trimmed by 1 base and V by 4 bases; bases with no gene match: 9. Germline CDR1 and CDR2: SQVTM and ANQGSEA. The chain's CDR3 is CSVAGDSTSNTEAFF. Written as DNA, the CDR3 is TGCAGCGTTGCAGGGGACAGCACTTCGAACACTGAAGCTTTCTTT.

The J gene is TRBJ2-5, the V gene TRBV11-2; no reliable D call. The CDR3 runs to 15 residues. Germline CDR1 SGHAT, CDR2 FQNNGV. Trimming shortened V by 0 bases and J by 1 base, and 9 bases separated the two germline ends. CDR3 in amino acids: CASSLDLTVQETQYF. For the CDR3, the DNA is TGTGCCAGCAGCTTAGATTTAACAGTCCAAGAGACCCAGTACTTC.

V usage is TRBV7-8 and J usage is TRBJ2-7; the D gene is possibly TRBD2 (6 bases). From germline, CDR1 is SGHVS and CDR2 FQNEAQ. This CDR3 comprises 15 residues. V lost 5 bases, J lost 4 bases, and 18 bases lay in between. CDR3 nucleotides: TGTGCCAGCAGCCCCCGGAGTCGGGGGAGGTACGAGCAGTACTTC. Its translation is CASSPRSRGRYEQYF.

This chain connects TRBV15 to TRBJ1-2, with TRBD1 identical over 8 bases. The CDR3 sequence is 13 residues long. With V trimmed by 3 bases and J by 6 bases, 3 bases remained unmatched. The germline gives CDR1 LNHNV, CDR2 YYDKDF (reference sequence). CDR3 sequence: CATSRTGQDGYTF. CDR3 DNA: TGTGCCACCAGCAGGACGGGACAGGATGGCTACACCTTC. Based on the CDR3 plus reference TRBV15 and TRBJ1-2, the full variable domain is DAMVIQNPRYQVTQFGKPVTLSCSQTLNHNVMYWYQQKSSQAPKLLFHYYDKDFNNEADTPDNFQSRRPNTSFCFLDIRSPGLGDTAMYLCATSRTGQDGYTFGSGTRLTVV.

The chain's CDR3 is CASSVGGGDYGYTF. The CDR3 region has the DNA TGTGCCAGCAGCGTAGGAGGGGGGGACTATGGCTACACCTTC. The chain recombines TRBV9 with TRBJ1-2; tentatively, D is TRBD1 (6 bases). Per germline, CDR1 SGDLS and CDR2 YYNGEE. This CDR3 has 14 amino acids. V dropped 0 bases and J dropped 3 bases, with 9 bases sitting between them. Drawing the rest from reference TRBV9 and TRBJ1-2, the complete variable domain is DSGVTQTPKHLITATGQRVTLRCSPRSGDLSVYWYQQSLDQGLQFLIQYYNGEERAKGNILERFSAQQFPDLHSELNLSSLELGDSALYFCASSVGGGDYGYTFGSGTRLTVV.

This chain links TRBV2 with TRBJ1-3, with TRBD1 matching 8 bases. The J segment lost 1 base and the V segment lost 7 bases, leaving 9 bases of the junction unmatched. Germline V gives CDR1 SNHLY, CDR2 FYNNEI. The CDR3 has 16 residues. The CDR3 is CASIRDRIRSGNTIYF. In nucleotides, the CDR3 is TGTGCCAGCATCCGGGACAGGATACGTTCTGGAAACACCATATATTTT.

This rearrangement joins TRBV9 to TRBJ2-5, with 7 nucleotides matching TRBD1. Trimming cost V 3 bases and J 1 base; bases outside gene matches: 3. CDR1 SGDLS and CDR2 YYNGEE come from the germline V gene. This CDR3 is built from 14 residues. DNA of the CDR3: TGTGCCAGCAGCGCCGGGACAGCCCAAGAGACCCAGTACTTC. It codes for CASSAGTAQETQYF.

This rearrangement joins TRBV5-1 to TRBJ2-7; tentatively, D is TRBD2 (5 bases). The CDR3 totals 14 residues. The V and J ends lost 1 base and 1 base respectively, with 9 bases between them. Germline V gene sequence: CDR1 SGHRS, CDR2 YFSETQ. The CDR3 nucleotides are TGCGCCAGCAGCTTGACTCGGGGTTCCTACGAGCAGTACTTC. Its protein product is CASSLTRGSYEQYF.

The CDR3: CASSYLGELFF. CDR3 nucleotides: TGTGCCAGCAGTTACCTCGGGGAGCTGTTTTTT. J is TRBJ2-2 and V is TRBV6-5; no clear D gene. Trimming removed 2 bases at V and 7 bases at J, with 2 bases between. This CDR3 is built from 11 residues. Germline loops: CDR1 MNHEY, CDR2 SVGAGI.

The V call is TRBV4-1, the J call TRBJ1-4; D uncertain. The V and J ends lost 2 bases and 8 bases respectively, with 6 bases between them. Germline V gene lookup returns CDR1 MGHRA and CDR2 YSYEKL. CDR3 length: 12 amino acids. In nucleotides, the CDR3 is TGCGCCAGCAGCCAATTGGAGGAAAAACTGTTTTTT. Its protein product is CASSQLEEKLFF.

V and J are TRBV28 and TRBJ1-5, with D perhaps TRBD1 (6 bases). The ends were cut back, 5 bases at V and 11 bases at J, with 13 bases in the middle. This CDR3 spans 12 amino acids. The V gene's germline CDR1 is MDHEN and CDR2 SYDVKM. CDR3 nucleotides: TGTGCCAGCAGTGAGGGTCAGGGGTCCCAGCATTTT. Its protein is CASSEGQGSQHF.

The chain combines TRBV7-9 with TRBJ2-2; 13 nucleotides align to TRBD2. The V segment lost 5 bases and the J segment 0 bases; nucleotides outside the gene matches: 6. CDR1 SEHNR and CDR2 FQNEAQ come from the germline V gene (reference sequence). The CDR3 runs 18 residues. As DNA, the CDR3 is TGTGCCAGCAGCAACGGACTAGCGGGAGTTACGAACACCGGGGAGCTGTTTTTT. The encoded protein is CASSNGLAGVTNTGELFF.

The rearrangement joins TRBV2 to TRBJ2-4; no clear D. The CDR3 runs to 13 residues. CDR1 is SNHLY, CDR2 FYNNEI, per germline. V shed 7 bases and J shed 5 bases, with 12 bases lying between them. This chain's CDR3 is CASTFLVENIQYF. In DNA form, the CDR3 reads TGTGCCAGCACCTTTCTTGTCGAAAACATTCAGTACTTC.

The chain uses TRBV6-5 and TRBJ1-1; D unclear. Germline V gene lookup returns CDR1 MNHEY and CDR2 SVGAGI. The CDR3 has 15 amino acids. Trimming shortened V by 6 bases and J by 1 base, and 15 bases separated the two germline ends. Written as DNA, the CDR3 is TGTGCCAGCAGCCGTGGGAGGGAGGGGAACACTGAAGCTTTCTTT. This translates into CASSRGREGNTEAFF.

J is TRBJ2-2 and V is TRBV19, with TRBD2 matching over 10 bases. The V segment lost 5 bases and the J segment 1 base; nucleotides outside the gene matches: 7. The CDR3 has 17 amino acids. Germline CDR1 and CDR2: LNHDA and SQIVND (reference sequence). Written as DNA, the CDR3 is TGTGCCAGTAGTTTGCGACTAGCGGGCCTGAACACCGGGGAGCTGTTTTTT. It encodes CASSLRLAGLNTGELFF.

The chain has TRBV6-5 and TRBJ2-7; 7 positions match TRBD2. CDR1 and CDR2 from the germline V gene are MNHEY and SVGAGI. This CDR3 spans 14 amino acids. Trimming at V came to 5 bases and at J to 6 bases, leaving 10 bases not matched to a gene. The CDR3 reads CASSDRWTSSEQYF. For the CDR3, the DNA is TGTGCCAGCAGTGACAGATGGACTAGTTCCGAGCAGTACTTC.

The CDR3 protein is CATIPRQRNEKLFF. The CDR3, as DNA: TGTGCCACCATCCCGAGACAGCGTAATGAAAAACTGTTTTTT. The chain couples TRBV6-1 to TRBJ1-4, with a weak D call TRBD1 (5 bases). From germline, CDR1 is MNHNS and CDR2 SASEGT. Trimming removed 10 bases at V and 4 bases at J, with 16 bases between. This CDR3 region has 14 residues.

The rearrangement links TRBV7-9 to TRBJ2-7; 8 nucleotides match TRBD2. CDR3 size: 14 residues. Per the germline V gene, CDR1 is SEHNR and CDR2 is FQNEAQ (reference sequence). With V trimmed by 1 base and J by 4 bases, 3 bases remained unmatched. The CDR3 region has the DNA TGTGCCAGCAGCTTAGTCCCTAGCGGGTACGAGCAGTACTTC. Translated: CASSLVPSGYEQYF.

This chain joins TRBV6-1 and TRBJ1-4; D gene unclear. V was shortened by 9 bases and J by 3 bases, with 14 bases between the two germline ends. The CDR3 has 14 amino acids. Germline loops: CDR1 MNHNS, CDR2 SASEGT. DNA of the CDR3: TGTGCCAGTGTTCGTCTGGGCGCTAATGAAAAACTGTTTTTT. As protein: CASVRLGANEKLFF.

The rearrangement uses TRBV14 and TRBJ2-7; the D is unclear. Looked up from germline, CDR1 is SGHDN and CDR2 is FVKESK. V lost 11 bases and J lost 5, with 10 bases in between. The CDR3 spans 10 residues. In nucleotides, the CDR3 is TGTGCCCTACCGCGGAACGAGCAGTACTTC. Amino acid sequence: CALPRNEQYF.

The chain links TRBV4-1 to TRBJ2-7; 9 bases match TRBD1. This CDR3 has 16 amino acids. V lost 4 bases, J lost 5 bases, and 12 bases stayed unmatched. Germline CDR1 is MGHRA and CDR2 is YSYEKL. The CDR3 nucleotides are TGCGCCAGCAGCCTCGGTACAGGGACAGGGCAGGACGAGCAGTACTTC. It codes for CASSLGTGTGQDEQYF.

This chain uses TRBV14 with TRBJ2-1; a weak D match, TRBD2 (6 bases). V gave up 4 bases and J gave up 0 bases, with 13 bases separating them. Per germline, CDR1 SGHDN and CDR2 FVKESK. The CDR3 consists of 16 residues. The CDR3: CASSRRGTSSYNEQFF. The CDR3, as DNA: TGTGCCAGCAGCCGGCGGGGAACGAGCTCCTACAATGAGCAGTTCTTC.